Listed here are 17 T cell receptor beta chains from one sample, sequenced in a study of blood T cell repertoires in COVID-19 (dated by TCRdb to the early 2020s). The library came from the immunoSEQ multiplex PCR assay. Here the immuneACCESS table is served through TCRdb, limited to in-frame sequences with V and J called. Missing clones are a known gap in these copies; in checked studies unresolved V genes cover under half, and the rest lacks a known reason. This sample gives about 120,000 clones in total; approximately 90% of them show up just once. Together, the top ten hold 8.4% of the sample. The specimen was peripheral blood. These receptors came from a woman aged 70 to 79 who had recovered from COVID-19.

V is TRBV15 and J is TRBJ2-4; TRBD1 agrees at 8 bases. This CDR3 contains 15 residues. Germline trimming cut 0 bases from V and 15 bases from J; bases unmatched to any gene: 13. Germline V gene sequence: CDR1 LNHNV, CDR2 YYDKDF (reference sequence). CDR3 sequence (DNA): TGTGCCACCAGCAGAGACACACCGACAGGGGCCGCAGCGTACTTC. This gives the protein CATSRDTPTGAAAYF. The whole variable domain, filled in from reference TRBV15 and TRBJ2-4, reads DAMVIQNPRYQVTQFGKPVTLSCSQTLNHNVMYWYQQKSSQAPKLLFHYYDKDFNNEADTPDNFQSRRPNTSFCFLDIRSPGLGDTAMYLCATSRDTPTGAAAYFGAGTRLSVL.

The genes are TRBV28 and TRBJ2-5; possibly TRBD1 for D (5 bases). From germline, CDR1 is MDHEN and CDR2 SYDVKM. Trimming stripped 4 bases from V and 5 bases from J, with 14 bases between. The CDR3 contains 14 residues. The CDR3 spells CASSSLGRWETQYF. The CDR3 bases are TGTGCCAGCAGTTCCTTGGGGCGGTGGGAGACCCAGTACTTC.

This sequence joins TRBV5-6 and TRBJ1-6; D uncertain. V lost 3 bases, J lost 4 bases, and 11 bases lay in between. Germline V gene data show CDR1 as SGHDT and CDR2 as YYEEEE. This CDR3 spans 15 amino acids. Here the CDR3 DNA reads TGTGCCAGCAGCTCTAGTCCAAGTTATAATTCACCCCTCCACTTT. It specifies CASSSSPSYNSPLHF. Using reference TRBV5-6 and TRBJ1-6 for the parts outside the CDR3, the full variable domain is DAGVTQSPTHLIKTRGQQVTLRCSPKSGHDTVSWYQQALGQGPQFIFQYYEEEERQRGNFPDRFSGHQFPNYSSELNVNALLLGDSALYLCASSSSPSYNSPLHFGNGTRLTVT.

This sequence joins TRBV7-3 and TRBJ2-1; tentative D call: TRBD1 (6 bases). The V gene lost 5 bases and the J gene lost 5 bases, with 10 bases spanning the gap. Looked up from germline, CDR1 is SGHTA and CDR2 is FQGTGA. This CDR3 spans 13 amino acids. The CDR3 loop reads CASSRAGDNEQFF. DNA for the CDR3: TGTGCCAGCAGCCGAGCAGGGGACAATGAGCAGTTCTTC. The full variable domain, its missing parts supplied by reference TRBV7-3 and TRBJ2-1, is GAGVSQTPSNKVTEKGKYVELRCDPISGHTALYWYRQSLGQGPEFLIYFQGTGAADDSGLPNDRFFAVRPEGSVSTLKIQRTERGDSAVYLCASSRAGDNEQFFGPGTRLTVL.

The chain has TRBV11-2 and TRBJ2-6; a possible D gene is TRBD1 (5 bases). Trimming cost V 8 bases and J 0 bases, with 20 bases left between them. This CDR3 is built from 18 residues. The germline CDR1 and CDR2 sequences are SGHAT and FQNNGV. The CDR3 loop is CASYSLGHPSSGANVLTF. The CDR3, as DNA: TGTGCCAGCTATTCCTTGGGGCACCCTAGCTCTGGGGCCAACGTCCTGACTTTC.

The chain is built from TRBV24-1 and TRBJ2-6; a weak D match, TRBD2 (6 bases). The CDR3 has 19 residues. V lost 3 bases and J 0 bases, leaving 17 bases between the germline ends. Per germline, CDR1 KGHDR and CDR2 SFDVKD. CDR3 coding DNA: TGTGCCACCAGTGATCCCTCGGGGAGGCGGAGCTCTGGGGCCAACGTCCTGACTTTC. Translating it yields CATSDPSGRRSSGANVLTF.

This clone was found once. This sequence joins TRBV18 and TRBJ1-4, with D possibly being TRBD1 (6 bases). Per the germline V gene, CDR1 is KGHSH and CDR2 is LQKENI. Trimming stripped 2 bases from V and 7 bases from J, with 11 bases between. CDR3 size: 14 residues. The chain's CDR3 is CASSPTGSGEKLFF. CDR3 coding DNA: TGTGCCAGCTCACCAACAGGGTCGGGTGAAAAACTGTTTTTT.

The chain links TRBV7-8 to TRBJ1-5; unclear D gene. V was trimmed by 5 bases and J by 7 bases, leaving 9 bases between them. The germline CDR1 and CDR2 sequences are SGHVS and FQNEAQ. The CDR3 spans 12 residues. The CDR3 sequence is CASSDPEQPQHF. Here the CDR3 DNA reads TGTGCCAGCAGCGACCCGGAGCAGCCCCAGCATTTT.

This chain's CDR3 is CASSPSGLGDEQFF. CDR3 in DNA: TGCGCCAGCAGCCCGAGCGGCCTAGGCGACGAGCAGTTCTTC. This chain connects TRBV5-1 to TRBJ2-1; D is possibly TRBD2 (5 bases). The CDR3 covers 14 residues. Trimming removed 4 bases at V and 10 bases at J, with 18 bases between. The V gene's germline CDR1 is SGHRS and CDR2 YFSETQ.

The chain joins TRBV7-9 to TRBJ2-7, with 15 bases fitting TRBD2. V lost 4 bases to trimming and J lost 3 bases; unmatched junction nucleotides: 4. Germline CDR1 and CDR2: SEHNR and FQNEAQ (reference sequence). The CDR3 is made up of 16 amino acids. CDR3 DNA sequence: TGTGCCAGCAGCTCGGGACTAGCGGGGGGCTTCTACGAGCAGTACTTC. It codes for CASSSGLAGGFYEQYF.

This rearrangement joins TRBV29-1 to TRBJ2-7, with TRBD2 as a possible D gene (6 bases). Looked up from germline, CDR1 is SQVTM and CDR2 is ANQGSEA. The CDR3 totals 14 residues. Trimming left V 2 bases short and J 1 base short, with 12 bases between. CDR3 DNA: TGCAGCGTTGAACTGGAGGGTGGGTCCTACGAGCAGTACTTC. Translated, it gives CSVELEGGSYEQYF.

The J gene is TRBJ2-1, the V gene TRBV5-1; tentative D call: TRBD2 (6 bases). The CDR3 sequence is 15 residues long. The V gene lost 0 bases and the J gene lost 4 bases, with 11 bases spanning the gap. Per germline, CDR1 SGHRS and CDR2 YFSETQ. CDR3: CASSLVAGPYNEQFF. Written as DNA, the CDR3 is TGCGCCAGCAGCTTGGTGGCGGGGCCTTACAATGAGCAGTTCTTC.

CDR3 sequence reads: CAWSPTGDSNQPQHF. The CDR3 coding sequence is TGTGCCTGGAGTCCGACAGGGGATAGCAATCAGCCCCAGCATTTT. The chain uses TRBV30 and TRBJ1-5, with TRBD1 matching 8 bases. Germline loops: CDR1 GTSNPN, CDR2 SVGIG (reference sequence). The CDR3 is 15 residues long. The J segment lost 0 bases and the V segment lost 2 bases, leaving 3 bases of the junction unmatched.

The chain carries TRBV4-3 and TRBJ1-4, with 7 bases fitting TRBD1. The CDR3 runs to 15 residues. Germline loops: CDR1 LGHNA, CDR2 YSLEER. The trim removed 5 bases at V and 3 bases at J, leaving 6 bases unmatched. The CDR3, as DNA: TGCGCCAGCAGCGAGTTGGGACAGTCTAATGAAAAACTGTTTTTT. Protein: CASSELGQSNEKLFF.

This clone has a single count. This rearrangement joins TRBV5-1 to TRBJ1-3; the match to TRBD1 covers 10 bases. From germline, CDR1 is SGHRS and CDR2 YFSETQ. J lost 2 bases, V lost 0 bases, and 5 bases had no gene match. This CDR3 has 17 amino acids. The CDR3 DNA sequence: TGCGCCAGCAGCTTGGCCCCGACAGGGGGCCCTGGAAACACCATATATTTT. Translating gives CASSLAPTGGPGNTIYF. The whole variable domain, filled in from reference TRBV5-1 and TRBJ1-3, reads KAGVTQTPRYLIKTRGQQVTLSCSPISGHRSVSWYQQTPGQGLQFLFEYFSETQRNKGNFPGRFSGRQFSNSRSEMNVSTLELGDSALYLCASSLAPTGGPGNTIYFGEGSWLTVV.

V is TRBV5-4 and J is TRBJ2-1; 11 positions match TRBD1. The CDR3 length is 16 residues. The V segment lost 5 bases and the J segment 6 bases; nucleotides outside the gene matches: 10. Germline CDR1 reads SGHNT; CDR2 reads YYREEE (reference sequence). The CDR3 loop is CASRIGMGQGGNEQFF. Here the CDR3 DNA reads TGTGCCAGCAGGATTGGAATGGGACAGGGGGGCAATGAGCAGTTCTTC.

The V and J genes are TRBV7-3 and TRBJ2-1; 10 nucleotides match TRBD2. The germline CDR1 and CDR2 sequences are SGHTA and FQGTGA. Unmatched junction bases numbered 6, after V lost 3 bases and J lost 4 bases. The CDR3 has 16 amino acids. The CDR3 nucleotides read TGTGCCAGCAGCTTCTTGAGCGGGGGGGCATACAATGAGCAGTTCTTC. As protein: CASSFLSGGAYNEQFF. The variable domain in full, with the rest retrieved from reference TRBV7-3 and TRBJ2-1, is GAGVSQTPSNKVTEKGKYVELRCDPISGHTALYWYRQSLGQGPEFLIYFQGTGAADDSGLPNDRFFAVRPEGSVSTLKIQRTERGDSAVYLCASSFLSGGAYNEQFFGPGTRLTVL.